The 12 T cell receptor beta chains listed next were all sequenced from one sample in a study of T cells in Graves' hyperthyroidism and ophthalmopathy. The source material, RNA transcripts, was used to amplify TCR beta CDR3 regions. The TCR CDR3 first-round RT-PCR relied on the HTBI primer set. A single record per CDR3 protein comes from TCRdb applying MiXCR to the multiplex PCR reads. Among about 500,000 distinct CDR3 sequences listed, around 16% were seen once. What was sequenced was blood. The receptors stem from a woman between 25 and 40 years old with Graves' ophthalmopathy.

This chain connects TRBV10-2 to TRBJ2-7; D is unresolved. The V end lost 4 bases, the J end lost 6 bases, and 13 bases lay between the germline ends. The CDR3 covers 13 residues. Germline CDR1 is WSHSY and CDR2 is SAAADI. CDR3 sequence (DNA): TGCGCCAGCAGTGCGGCTGGCCTGGGCGAGCAGTACTTC. It codes for CASSAAGLGEQYF.

At least ten counts were recorded for this clonotype. The rearrangement uses TRBV12-3 or TRBV12-4 and TRBJ1-2; D gene uncertain. This CDR3 has 10 amino acids. Trimming pared 8 bases from V and 6 bases from J, leaving 7 bases between. The chain's CDR3 is CASRFDGYTF. CDR3 DNA sequence: TGTGCCAGCCGGTTCGATGGCTACACCTTC.

This clonotype has a count of ten or more. The gene calls are TRBV5-1 and TRBJ2-1; 7 nucleotides align to TRBD2. This CDR3 is 16 amino acids long. Germline lookup yields CDR1 SGHRS and CDR2 YFSETQ. Trimming removed 5 bases from V and 0 bases from J; junction bases left unmatched: 8. The CDR3 sequence is CASSQKRDYSYNEQFF. The CDR3 region has the DNA TGCGCCAGCAGTCAGAAGCGGGACTACTCCTACAATGAGCAGTTCTTC.

This clonotype was detected ten times or more. The chain employs TRBV19 and TRBJ2-7; TRBD1 aligns across 8 bases. The junction had 7 bases not matched to a gene; V was cut back by 5 bases and J by 4 bases. There are 14 residues in the CDR3. From germline, CDR1 is LNHDA and CDR2 SQIVND (reference sequence). The CDR3 DNA sequence: TGTGCCAGTAGTGACCAGGGGGCCACTTACGAGCAGTACTTC. Translation: CASSDQGATYEQYF. The full variable domain, its missing parts supplied by reference TRBV19 and TRBJ2-7, is DGGITQSPKYLFRKEGQNVTLSCEQNLNHDAMYWYRQDPGQGLRLIYYSQIVNDFQKGDIAEGYSVSREKKESFPLTVTSAQKNPTAFYLCASSDQGATYEQYFGPGTRLTVT.

Ten or more counts support this clonotype. The chain joins TRBV18 to TRBJ1-5; a possible D gene is TRBD1 (5 bases). CDR3 length: 14 amino acids. The germline V and J ends were trimmed by 0 bases and 4 bases, with 7 bases remaining between them. Per the germline V gene, CDR1 is KGHSH and CDR2 is LQKENI. CDR3 coding DNA: TGTGCCAGCTCACCACCCGGGACTAATCAGCCCCAGCATTTT. Residues: CASSPPGTNQPQHF.

The rearrangement joins TRBV19 to TRBJ1-2, with 7 bases aligning to TRBD1. Germline CDR1 LNHDA, CDR2 SQIVND (reference sequence). This CDR3 spans 15 amino acids. Losses at the gene ends were 5 bases for V and 4 bases for J; bases not matched to a gene: 10. The chain's CDR3 is CASSARDRSFYGYTF. CDR3 in DNA: TGTGCCAGTAGTGCCCGGGACAGATCTTTCTATGGCTACACCTTC.

This clonotype was seen a handful of times. One end of the junction varies from germline; a read error may be responsible. This chain joins TRBV7-7 and TRBJ2-1; 13 nucleotides agree with TRBD2. CDR1 is SSHAT, CDR2 FNYEAQ, per germline (reference sequence). The CDR3 length is 16 residues. In DNA, the CDR3 is TGTGCTAGCAGCCCGGGGACTAGCGGGACCAACAATGAGCAGTTCTTC. Translating gives CASSPGTSGTNNEQFF.

Worth noting for this clonotype: A read error is possible here, since a much larger clone lies one base away. V and J are TRBV27 and TRBJ2-7, with 12 bases lining up with TRBD2. Per germline, CDR1 MNHEY and CDR2 SMNVEV (reference sequence). The V segment lost 2 bases and the J segment 4 bases; nucleotides outside the gene matches: 3. The CDR3 has 15 amino acids. DNA of the CDR3: TGTGCCAGCAGTTTAAAGGGGACTAGCGGGTACGAGCAGTACTTC. Translation gives CASSLKGTSGYEQYF.

This clonotype was detected many times. J is TRBJ1-5 and V is TRBV12-3 or TRBV12-4; a possible D gene is TRBD1 (6 bases). This CDR3 region has 14 residues. Between the trimmed V and J ends, which lost 5 bases and 3 bases, there was a span of 11 bases. The CDR3 is CASSARDTNQPQHF. DNA for the CDR3: TGTGCCAGCAGTGCCCGGGACACCAATCAGCCCCAGCATTTT.

The chain joins TRBV12-3 or TRBV12-4 to TRBJ1-5, with TRBD1 matching over 11 bases. The V gene end was trimmed by 6 bases and the J gene end by 6 bases; junction bases not matched to a gene: 4. The length of the CDR3 is 14 residues. CDR3 DNA: TGTGCCAGCAGCCGGACAGGGGGCTTTCAGCCCCAGCATTTT. Its protein product is CASSRTGGFQPQHF.

The chain is built from TRBV7-2 and TRBJ2-2; 7 nucleotides line up with TRBD2. Germline loops: CDR1 SGHTA, CDR2 FQGNSA. This CDR3 contains 17 residues. Germline trimming cut 8 bases from V and 4 bases from J; bases unmatched to any gene: 16. For the CDR3, the DNA is TGTGCCAGCCCCCCAGCTGAGCTAGCGGTACTCACCGGGGAGCTGTTTTTT. This translates into CASPPAELAVLTGELFF.

This chain connects TRBV15 to TRBJ2-7; D perhaps matches TRBD2 (5 bases). Per the germline V gene, CDR1 is LNHNV and CDR2 is YYDKDF (reference sequence). With 1 base removed from V and 5 bases from J, the gap between germline ends came to 12 bases. The CDR3 runs 14 residues. The CDR3 DNA reads TGTGCCACCAGCAGAGGAGGGTCTATCGACGAGCAGTACTTC. Amino acid sequence: CATSRGGSIDEQYF.